Listed below are T cell receptor beta chains from one sample, sequenced in a study of cytomegalovirus exposure and HLA in healthy donors. Here immunoSEQ multiplex PCR was the method, and the copy in TCRdb shows in-frame clones only, minus some. The repertoire consists of about 150,000 clones, with about 80% occurring once and the leading ten covering 4%. Sequencing input: PBMCs. The receptors shown here come from a middle-aged woman in good health and CMV-seronegative. Each CDR3 is given with its conserved first and last residue. A D gene is named only where the DNA matches it firmly. Size tells how often a clone was seen (once, few, many) or the class of an expanded clone, and some rows leave it out.

D	V	J	size	CDR3	DNA
TRBD2	TRBV6-1	TRBJ2-5	.	CASSASGGRAGTQYF	TGTGCCAGCAGTGCTAGCGGGGGTCGGGCGGGGACCCAGTACTTC
.	TRBV29-1	TRBJ1-2	.	CSVGGGGYTF	TGCAGCGTCGGGGGGGGTGGCTACACCTTC
.	TRBV7-9	TRBJ1-1	.	CASSVGQLNTEAFF	TGTGCCAGCAGCGTAGGACAGTTGAACACTGAAGCTTTCTTT
.	TRBV5-4	TRBJ1-1	.	CASSEQAEAFF	TGTGCCAGCAGCGAGCAGGCTGAAGCTTTCTTT
TRBD2	TRBV5-4	TRBJ2-5	.	CASSRAGERGPSPETQYF	TGTGCCAGCAGCCGGGCGGGGGAGCGGGGGCCCTCTCCAGAGACCCAGTACTTC
.	TRBV4-1	TRBJ1-2	.	CASSRQSDGYTF	TGCGCCAGCAGCCGACAGAGTGATGGCTACACCTTC
.	TRBV6-1	TRBJ1-5	.	CASSGSPGHHSNQPQHF	TGTGCCAGCAGTGGGTCTCCGGGACACCATAGCAATCAGCCCCAGCATTTT
.	TRBV6-5	TRBJ1-1	.	CASSYSSQVNTEAFF	TGTGCCAGCAGTTACTCGTCCCAGGTGAACACTGAAGCTTTCTTT
.	TRBV29-1	TRBJ1-1	once	CSVVAGQGNTEAFF	TGCAGCGTTGTGGCGGGGCAAGGGAACACTGAAGCTTTCTTT
.	TRBV27	TRBJ1-1	.	CASTPAGATTEAFF	TGTGCCAGCACCCCGGCGGGGGCTACGACTGAAGCTTTCTTT
TRBD1	TRBV6-5	TRBJ2-1	.	CASSGTGGSNEQFF	TGTGCCAGCAGTGGGACAGGGGGTTCGAATGAGCAGTTCTTC
TRBD2	TRBV30	TRBJ2-7	.	CAWSTRGTSSYEQYF	TGTGCCTGGAGTACCAGAGGGACTAGCTCCTACGAGCAGTACTTC
TRBD1	TRBV5-1	TRBJ1-1	once	CASSRRDRATEAFF	TGCGCCAGCAGCCGCCGCGACAGGGCCACTGAAGCTTTCTTT
TRBD1	TRBV28	TRBJ1-4	.	CASSFQGGEKLFF	TGTGCCAGCAGTTTTCAGGGGGGTGAAAAACTGTTTTTT
.	TRBV5-8	TRBJ1-6	.	CASSFLSQGNSPLHF	TGTGCCAGCAGCTTTCTTAGCCAGGGAAATTCACCCCTCCACTTT